One and the same sample provided the 10 T cell receptor beta chains below, sequenced in a study of PD-L1 blockade in urothelial cancer. The method was immunoSEQ multiplex PCR; TCRdb's version includes in-frame clones alone and lacks a portion of them. This sample carries more than 45,000 clones, about 87% of them seen once, and the ten largest clones take around 3.9%. The sequencing here drew on PBMCs, taken around atezolizumab (anti-PD-L1) treatment. These receptor sequences come from a man older than 75 with urothelial cancer.

The gene calls are TRBV30 and TRBJ2-2; TRBD2 is a possible D gene (7 bases). V was shortened by 8 bases and J by 5 bases, with 12 bases between the two germline ends. This CDR3 spans 12 amino acids. Germline lookup yields CDR1 GTSNPN and CDR2 SVGIG (reference sequence). The CDR3 is CAGGGRTGELFF. CDR3 nucleotide sequence: TGTGCCGGGGGGGGGCGAACCGGGGAGCTGTTTTTT.

This rearrangement joins TRBV6-5 to TRBJ2-7; 7 nucleotides align to TRBD1. This CDR3 comprises 14 residues. Germline values: CDR1 MNHEY, CDR2 SVGAGI. The V and J ends lost 5 bases and 2 bases, in that order; junction bases with no gene match: 6. DNA of the CDR3: TGTGCCAGCAGTCAAGGACAGGCCACCTACGAGCAGTACTTC. It is translated as CASSQGQATYEQYF.

Concerning this clone: Other DNA variants within this sample encode the same CDR3. J is TRBJ1-5 and V is TRBV28, with D unresolved. V dropped 6 bases and J dropped 4 bases, with 4 bases sitting between them. CDR1 and CDR2 from the germline V gene are MDHEN and SYDVKM. The CDR3 sequence is 11 residues long. The CDR3 protein is CASSQNQPQHF. CDR3 nucleotide sequence: TGTGCCAGCAGCCAGAATCAGCCCCAGCATTTT.

The gene calls are TRBV29-1 and TRBJ2-7; 7 nucleotides match TRBD1. The germline V gene has CDR1 SQVTM and CDR2 ANQGSEA. The CDR3 has 13 residues. J lost 3 bases, V lost 6 bases, and 8 bases had no gene match. Written as DNA, the CDR3 is TGCAGCGTAACCGGGACAGAGTTCTACGAGCAGTACTTC. Its translation: CSVTGTEFYEQYF.

The chain links TRBV29-1 to TRBJ2-7; 7 bases align to TRBD1. CDR3 size: 14 residues. V was pared by 5 bases and J by 2 bases, with 9 bases of the junction left unmatched. Germline-derived CDR1 and CDR2 are SQVTM and ANQGSEA. CDR3 in DNA: TGCAGCGTTTTCGGGACAGTCTATCCCTACGAGCAGTACTTC. Protein product: CSVFGTVYPYEQYF.

This chain links TRBV28 with TRBJ2-1, with D tentatively TRBD2 (7 bases). The CDR3 runs to 15 residues. Per germline, CDR1 MDHEN and CDR2 SYDVKM. Trimming pared 7 bases from V and 4 bases from J, leaving 17 bases between. CDR3 bases: TGTGCCAGCATTAGGGGGGGGGAGGTTTACAATGAGCAGTTCTTC. Translation gives CASIRGGEVYNEQFF.

The chain couples TRBV11-3 to TRBJ2-1, with a weak D call TRBD2 (6 bases). Germline V gives CDR1 SGHNT, CDR2 YENEEA. V was pared by 1 base and J by 8 bases, with 12 bases between. CDR3 size: 14 residues. In nucleotides, the CDR3 is TGTGCCAGCAGCTTAGCGGGACTTAGGGATGAGCAGTTCTTC. The encoded protein is CASSLAGLRDEQFF.

The V call is TRBV11-2, the J call TRBJ2-4; no firm D call. CDR3 length: 16 residues. The germline V gene encodes CDR1 SGHAT and CDR2 FQNNGV. The ends were cut back, 4 bases at V and 0 bases at J, with 13 bases in the middle. CDR3 loop: CASSSQSTVAKNIQYF. The CDR3 nucleotides read TGTGCCAGCAGCTCACAATCGACTGTAGCCAAAAACATTCAGTACTTC.

The chain joins TRBV5-1 to TRBJ1-2; TRBD1 aligns across 10 bases. CDR3 length: 15 amino acids. Germline V lookup: CDR1 SGHRS, CDR2 YFSETQ. J lost 7 bases, V lost 0 bases, and 6 bases had no gene match. This chain's CDR3 is CASSLVGGQGTGYTF. CDR3 bases: TGCGCCAGCAGCTTGGTAGGGGGACAGGGGACTGGCTACACCTTC.

This clone was seen a handful of times. The chain carries TRBV30 and TRBJ1-2; TRBD1 aligns across 7 bases. The junction had 9 bases not matched to a gene; V was cut back by 3 bases and J by 2 bases. Per the germline V gene, CDR1 is GTSNPN and CDR2 is SVGIG (reference sequence). The CDR3 spans 15 residues. CDR3 in amino acids: CAWRETGKLNYGYTF. Here the CDR3 DNA reads TGTGCCTGGAGGGAGACAGGGAAGTTAAACTATGGCTACACCTTC.